This is a list of T cell receptor beta chains from one sample in a study of neoadjuvant anti-PD-1 for oral cavity cancer. Only in-frame clones appear in the TCRdb table, and some are missing; sequencing was by immunoSEQ multiplex PCR. The sample contains some 15,000 clones, roughly 72% of which appear only once. The material sequenced was PBMCs, taken before nivolumab (anti-PD-1) treatment. These receptors were obtained from a person between 40 and 85 years old with oral cavity squamous cell carcinoma. The CDR3 runs from the conserved cysteine through the conserved F or W. The D gene is left open where the match is weak. Not every row has a clone size; where given, it reads once, few, many or a size class.

j_call clone_size v_call d_call cdr3_nt cdr3_aa
TRBJ1-4 once TRBV15 TRBD1 TGTGCCACCAGCAGAGATTTAGTCAGGGGGGCAACTAATGAAAAACTGTTTTTT CATSRDLVRGATNEKLFF
TRBJ1-5 . TRBV4-1 . TGCGCCAGCAGCCAAGCCCTCCCGATAGGGCCCCAGCATTTT CASSQALPIGPQHF
TRBJ1-2 . TRBV6-5 . TGTGCCAGCAGTTACAGTTATGGCTACACCTTC CASSYSYGYTF
TRBJ2-7 . TRBV11-2 TRBD2 TGTGCCAGCAGCTCTACTAGCGGGGCCCTCTACGAGCAGTACTTC CASSSTSGALYEQYF
TRBJ2-5 . TRBV5-4 TRBD2 TGTGCCAGCAGGGAGGAGCGGGGGGGACAAGAGACCCAGTACTTC CASREERGGQETQYF
TRBJ1-2 . TRBV7-9 . TGTGCCAGCAGCCCAGTTACGTCCTCGAGGTATGGCTACACCTTC CASSPVTSSRYGYTF
TRBJ2-2 . TRBV5-4 TRBD2 TGTGCCAGCAGCTCCGGGTCACCGGCGGGAGTGGGGACCGGGGAGCTGTTTTTT CASSSGSPAGVGTGELFF
TRBJ1-2 few TRBV5-4 . TGTGCCAGCAGCCCTAGAGGGGCAGGCTATGGCTACACCTTC CASSPRGAGYGYTF
TRBJ2-2 few TRBV7-9 TRBD1 TGTGCCAGCAGCTCCGTTTTCGTGGGACAGCTCAACACCGGGGAGCTGTTTTTT CASSSVFVGQLNTGELFF
TRBJ2-7 few TRBV27 TRBD1 TGTGCCAGCAGTTTTTTCCTCCCGGGACAGGGGGTAGTCTCGGGAGCCGAGCAGTACTTC CASSFFLPGQGVVSGAEQYF
TRBJ1-5 few TRBV28 TRBD1 TGTGCCAGCAGTCGTCCCGGGACAGGGAACAGGCAGCCCCAGCATTTT CASSRPGTGNRQPQHF
TRBJ1-4 . TRBV9 . TGTGCCAGCAGCGTAGGTTTGAGGCATAATGAAAAACTGTTTTTT CASSVGLRHNEKLFF
TRBJ1-4 . TRBV7-9 . TGTGCCAGCAGCAAAGGGGGATCTAATGAAAAACTGTTTTTT CASSKGGSNEKLFF
TRBJ1-1 . TRBV5-4 . TGTGCCAGCAGCTTGGGACAGAGTGGGGGCATGAACACTGAAGCTTTCTTT CASSLGQSGGMNTEAFF
TRBJ1-2 . TRBV4-1 . TGCGCCAGCAGTGAGGGTGAGGACTATGGCTACACCTTC CASSEGEDYGYTF
TRBJ1-2 few TRBV2 TRBD1 TGTGCCAGCAGAGCAGACAGGGTCTTAGGCTACACCTTC CASRADRVLGYTF
TRBJ2-7 . TRBV25-1 . TGTGCCAGCAGTGAATCGGGGGAGCAGTACTTC CASSESGEQYF
TRBJ2-5 . TRBV21-1 . TGTGCCAGCAGCAAAACGAAGGGACTAGCGAGGTACCAAGAGACCCAGTACTTC CASSKTKGLARYQETQYF
TRBJ1-4 . TRBV29-1 . TGCAGCGTCGGTCAGGGGTTCACTAATGAAAAACTGTTTTTT CSVGQGFTNEKLFF
TRBJ2-1 . TRBV7-9 TRBD2 TGTGCCAGCAGCTCCCTATGGGCGGGGGGCCAATCCTACAATGAGCAGTTCTTC CASSSLWAGGQSYNEQFF
TRBJ2-2 . TRBV15 . TGTGCCACCAGCAGAGGAGGCAACACCGGGGAGCTGTTTTTT CATSRGGNTGELFF
TRBJ1-4 . TRBV7-9 . TGTGCCAGCAGCTTAGACGATTGGGCAGATAATGAAAAACTGTTTTTT CASSLDDWADNEKLFF
TRBJ1-5 . TRBV2 . TGTGCCAGCAGCCTCTTGGGGGGGGACAATCAGCCCCAGCATTTT CASSLLGGDNQPQHF
TRBJ2-7 . TRBV28 TRBD1 TGTGCCAGCAGTTTATTTGGGACAGGGAGCGGCGAGCAGTACTTC CASSLFGTGSGEQYF
TRBJ1-2 . TRBV5-1 . TGCGCCAGCAGCTTGGACAGGGTGGATGGCTACACCTTC CASSLDRVDGYTF
TRBJ2-7 . TRBV28 . TGTGCCAGCAACAGTTTGTTTAAGGACACGGAGGGCCAGCAGTACTTC CASNSLFKDTEGQQYF
TRBJ1-2 . TRBV14 TRBD1 TGTGCCAGCAGCCATCTGACAGGGCGGGGAAACTATGGCTACACCTTC CASSHLTGRGNYGYTF
TRBJ2-3 . TRBV5-4 . TGTGCCAGCAGCTCAGACAGCCGGACGCAGTATTTT CASSSDSRTQYF